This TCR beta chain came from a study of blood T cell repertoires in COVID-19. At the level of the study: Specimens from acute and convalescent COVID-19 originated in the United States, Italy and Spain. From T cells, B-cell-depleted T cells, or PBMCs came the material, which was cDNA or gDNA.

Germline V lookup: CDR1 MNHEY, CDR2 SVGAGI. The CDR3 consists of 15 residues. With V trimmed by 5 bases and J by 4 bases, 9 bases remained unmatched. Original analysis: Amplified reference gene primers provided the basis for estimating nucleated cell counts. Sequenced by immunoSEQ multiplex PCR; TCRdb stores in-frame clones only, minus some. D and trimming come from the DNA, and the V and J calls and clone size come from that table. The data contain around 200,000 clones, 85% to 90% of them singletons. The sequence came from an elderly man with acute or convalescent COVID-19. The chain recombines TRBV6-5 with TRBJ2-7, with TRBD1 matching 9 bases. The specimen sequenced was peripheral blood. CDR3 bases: TGTGCCAGCAGTCTAGGACAGGGGAGAGGATACGAGCAGTACTTC. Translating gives CASSLGQGRGYEQYF.